The rows below give T cell receptor beta chains drawn from one sample of a study of T cell responses to AZD1222 COVID-19 vaccine. Profiled with immunoSEQ multiplex PCR; TCRdb holds only in-frame clones, not every one. This sample yields under 200,000 clones, of which roughly 93% are seen a single time; roughly 9.2% belongs to the top ten. The specimen was peripheral blood, collected on day 0 of AZD1222 vaccination. The source is an adult in good health. Both conserved end residues are part of each CDR3. The D gene is left open where the match is weak.

J	D	V	CDR3
TRBJ2-5	.	TRBV5-1	CASSFRGQEETQYF
TRBJ2-1	TRBD2	TRBV3-1/TRBV3-2	CASSQGLAAEFF
TRBJ2-3	.	TRBV27	CASFGDTQYF
TRBJ2-5	.	TRBV7-2	CASSSPLSPQTQYF
TRBJ2-1	.	TRBV13	CASSPLRGGNEQFF
TRBJ1-6	.	TRBV20-1	CSASDVGERDALHF
TRBJ1-1	.	TRBV19	CASSTPGVGRNTEAFF
TRBJ1-1	.	TRBV6-1	CASSESGKAFF
TRBJ1-3	TRBD1	TRBV29-1	CSAPPGQGTGNTIYF
TRBJ2-1	.	TRBV9	CASSVVPRDFGNEQFF
TRBJ2-5	.	TRBV24-1	CATRPTGTETQYF
TRBJ2-7	.	TRBV28	CASSPSGYEQYF
TRBJ2-1	.	TRBV6-5	CASSSQGRINNEQFF
TRBJ1-5	TRBD1	TRBV28	CASAGGGGARNQPQHF
TRBJ2-7	.	TRBV28	CASSPLIGEQYF
TRBJ1-5	.	TRBV20-1	CSASPDVVRGNQPQHF
TRBJ1-2	.	TRBV9	CASSTRPDGYTF
TRBJ2-5	.	TRBV7-2	CASSPQQETQYF
TRBJ1-4	TRBD1	TRBV11-2	CASSSYRGATNEKLFF
TRBJ1-6	TRBD1	TRBV13	CASSQSQQGAYNSPLHF
TRBJ1-2	TRBD1	TRBV5-6	CASSLDRGKGYGYTF
TRBJ2-1	TRBD2	TRBV12-3/TRBV12-4	CASSGSSGSRQFF
TRBJ2-7	TRBD1	TRBV4-3	CASSRRQGGSDEQYF
TRBJ2-5	.	TRBV18	CASSPISETQYF
TRBJ2-7	.	TRBV4-1	CASSPLGGVFYEQYF